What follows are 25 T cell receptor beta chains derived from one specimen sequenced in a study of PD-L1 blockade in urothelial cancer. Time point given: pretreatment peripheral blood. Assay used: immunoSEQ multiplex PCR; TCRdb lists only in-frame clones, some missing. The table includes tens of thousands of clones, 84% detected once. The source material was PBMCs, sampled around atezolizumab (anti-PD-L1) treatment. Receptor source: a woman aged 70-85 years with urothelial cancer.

The CDR3 DNA sequence: TGCGCCAGCAGTGAGTCCAGGGACAGGGGATCGTACGAGCAGTACTTC. It specifies CASSESRDRGSYEQYF. The chain uses TRBV10-1 and TRBJ2-7, with 10 positions matching TRBD1. V dropped 0 bases and J dropped 4; count of bases not matched to a gene: 6. In germline, CDR1 is WNHNN, CDR2 SYGVQD (reference sequence). The CDR3 spans 16 residues.

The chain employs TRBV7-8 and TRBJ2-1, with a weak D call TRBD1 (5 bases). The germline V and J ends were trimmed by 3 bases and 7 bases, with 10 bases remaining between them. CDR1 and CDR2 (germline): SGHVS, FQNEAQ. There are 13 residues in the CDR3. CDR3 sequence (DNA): TGTGCCAGCAGCTTTTTCAGGGCAAATGAGCAGTTCTTC. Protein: CASSFFRANEQFF.

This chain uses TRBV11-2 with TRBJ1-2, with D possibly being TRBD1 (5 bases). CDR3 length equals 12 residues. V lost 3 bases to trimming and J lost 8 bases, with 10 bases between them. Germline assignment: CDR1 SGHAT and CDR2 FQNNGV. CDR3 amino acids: CASSFLWGGYTF. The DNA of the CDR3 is TGTGCCAGCAGCTTCCTCTGGGGCGGCTACACCTTC. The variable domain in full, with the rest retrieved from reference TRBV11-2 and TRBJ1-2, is EAGVAQSPRYKIIEKRQSVAFWCNPISGHATLYWYQQILGQGPKLLIQFQNNGVVDDSQLPKDRFSAERLKGVDSTLKIQPAKLEDSAVYLCASSFLWGGYTFGSGTRLTVV.

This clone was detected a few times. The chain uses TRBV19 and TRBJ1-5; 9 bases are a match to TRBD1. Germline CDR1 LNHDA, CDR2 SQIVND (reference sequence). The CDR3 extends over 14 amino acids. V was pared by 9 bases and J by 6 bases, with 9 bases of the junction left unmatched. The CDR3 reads CASGTGQVSQPQHF. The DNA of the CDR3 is TGTGCCAGCGGGACAGGGCAAGTTAGTCAGCCCCAGCATTTT. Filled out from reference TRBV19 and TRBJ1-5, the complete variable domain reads DGGITQSPKYLFRKEGQNVTLSCEQNLNHDAMYWYRQDPGQGLRLIYYSQIVNDFQKGDIAEGYSVSREKKESFPLTVTSAQKNPTAFYLCASGTGQVSQPQHFGDGTRLSIL.

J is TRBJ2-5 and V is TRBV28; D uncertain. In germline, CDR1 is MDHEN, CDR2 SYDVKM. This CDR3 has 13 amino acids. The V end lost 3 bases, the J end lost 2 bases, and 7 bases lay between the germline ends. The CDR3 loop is CASSLLTQETQYF. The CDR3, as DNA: TGTGCCAGCAGTTTGCTGACACAAGAGACCCAGTACTTC.

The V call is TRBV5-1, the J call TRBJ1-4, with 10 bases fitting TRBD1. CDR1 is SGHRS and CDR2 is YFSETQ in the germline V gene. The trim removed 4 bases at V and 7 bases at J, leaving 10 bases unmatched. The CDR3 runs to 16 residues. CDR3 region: CASSTWDRGKGEKLFF. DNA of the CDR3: TGCGCCAGCAGCACCTGGGACAGGGGTAAAGGTGAAAAACTGTTTTTT.

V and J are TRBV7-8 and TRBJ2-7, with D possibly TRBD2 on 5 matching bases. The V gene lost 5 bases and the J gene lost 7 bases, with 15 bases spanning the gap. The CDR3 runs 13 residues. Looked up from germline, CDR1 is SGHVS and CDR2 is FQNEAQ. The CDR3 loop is CASSGPPGGEQYF. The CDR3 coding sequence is TGTGCCAGCAGCGGACCCCCCGGCGGGGAGCAGTACTTC.

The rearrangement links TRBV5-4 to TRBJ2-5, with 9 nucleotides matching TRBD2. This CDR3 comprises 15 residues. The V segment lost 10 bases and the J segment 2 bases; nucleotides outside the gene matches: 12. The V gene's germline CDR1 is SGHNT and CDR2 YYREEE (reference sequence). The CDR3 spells CALGGAGGPQETQYF. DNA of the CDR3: TGTGCCCTCGGGGGAGCGGGAGGACCTCAAGAGACCCAGTACTTC.

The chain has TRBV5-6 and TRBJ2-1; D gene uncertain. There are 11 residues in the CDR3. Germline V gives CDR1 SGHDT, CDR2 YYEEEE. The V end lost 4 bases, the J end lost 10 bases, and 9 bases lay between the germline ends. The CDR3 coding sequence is TGTGCCAGCAGCCCCACGCGAGAGCAGTTCTTC. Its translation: CASSPTREQFF. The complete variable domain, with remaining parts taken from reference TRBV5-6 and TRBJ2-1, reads DAGVTQSPTHLIKTRGQQVTLRCSPKSGHDTVSWYQQALGQGPQFIFQYYEEEERQRGNFPDRFSGHQFPNYSSELNVNALLLGDSALYLCASSPTREQFFGPGTRLTVL.

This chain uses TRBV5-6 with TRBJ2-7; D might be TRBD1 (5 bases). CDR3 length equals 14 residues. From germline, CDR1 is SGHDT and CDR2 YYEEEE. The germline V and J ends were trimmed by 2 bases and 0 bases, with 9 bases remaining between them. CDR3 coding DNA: TGTGCCAGCAGCTTCGACAGACTCTCCTACGAGCAGTACTTC. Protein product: CASSFDRLSYEQYF. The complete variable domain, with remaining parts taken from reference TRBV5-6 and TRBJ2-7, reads DAGVTQSPTHLIKTRGQQVTLRCSPKSGHDTVSWYQQALGQGPQFIFQYYEEEERQRGNFPDRFSGHQFPNYSSELNVNALLLGDSALYLCASSFDRLSYEQYFGPGTRLTVT.

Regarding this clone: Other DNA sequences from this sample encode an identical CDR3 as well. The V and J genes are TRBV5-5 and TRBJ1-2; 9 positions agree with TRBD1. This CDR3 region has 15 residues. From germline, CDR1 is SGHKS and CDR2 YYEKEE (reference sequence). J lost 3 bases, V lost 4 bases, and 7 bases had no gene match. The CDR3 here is CASSRRTGEDYGYTF. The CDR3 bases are TGTGCCAGCAGCCGGCGGACAGGGGAAGACTATGGCTACACCTTC.

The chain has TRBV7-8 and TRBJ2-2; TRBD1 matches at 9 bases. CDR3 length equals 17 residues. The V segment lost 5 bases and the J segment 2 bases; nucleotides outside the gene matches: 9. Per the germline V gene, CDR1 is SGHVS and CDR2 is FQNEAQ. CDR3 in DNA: TGTGCCAGCAGCCGCGCCCCGGGACAGGGAAACACCGGGGAGCTGTTTTTT. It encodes CASSRAPGQGNTGELFF.

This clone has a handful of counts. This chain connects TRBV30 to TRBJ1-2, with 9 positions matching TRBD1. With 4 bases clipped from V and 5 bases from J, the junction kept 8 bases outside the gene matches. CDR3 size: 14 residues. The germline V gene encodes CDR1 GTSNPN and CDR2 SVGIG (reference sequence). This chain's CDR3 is CAWKVQGAGYGYTF. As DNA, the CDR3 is TGTGCCTGGAAAGTACAGGGGGCGGGATATGGCTACACCTTC.

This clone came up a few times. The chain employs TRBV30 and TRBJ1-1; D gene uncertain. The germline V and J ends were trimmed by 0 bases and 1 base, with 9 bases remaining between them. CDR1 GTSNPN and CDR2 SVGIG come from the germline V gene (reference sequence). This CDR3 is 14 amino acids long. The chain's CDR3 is CAWSVRRRNTEAFF. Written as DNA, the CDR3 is TGTGCCTGGAGTGTAAGGCGGAGGAACACTGAAGCTTTCTTT.

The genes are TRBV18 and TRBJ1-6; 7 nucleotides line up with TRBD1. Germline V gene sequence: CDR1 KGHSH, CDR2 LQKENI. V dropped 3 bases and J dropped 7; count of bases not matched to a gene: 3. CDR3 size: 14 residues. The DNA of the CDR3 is TGTGCCAGCTCACCCGACAGGGCAAATTCACCCCTCCACTTT. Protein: CASSPDRANSPLHF.

The CDR3 nucleotides are TGCGCCAGCAGCTTGTCCCCCAGGAACTACGAGCAGTACTTC. This sequence encodes CASSLSPRNYEQYF. The chain carries TRBV5-1 and TRBJ2-7; D is undetermined. The CDR3 is made up of 14 amino acids. Germline-derived CDR1 and CDR2 are SGHRS and YFSETQ. Trimming took off 1 base at V and 3 bases at J, with 11 bases between the two ends.

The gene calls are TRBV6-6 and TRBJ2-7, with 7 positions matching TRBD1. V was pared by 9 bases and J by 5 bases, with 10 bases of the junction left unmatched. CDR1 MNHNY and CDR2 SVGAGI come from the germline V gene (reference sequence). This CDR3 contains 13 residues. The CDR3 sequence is CARPTGIVHEQYF. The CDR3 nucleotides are TGTGCCAGGCCGACAGGGATCGTCCACGAGCAGTACTTC.

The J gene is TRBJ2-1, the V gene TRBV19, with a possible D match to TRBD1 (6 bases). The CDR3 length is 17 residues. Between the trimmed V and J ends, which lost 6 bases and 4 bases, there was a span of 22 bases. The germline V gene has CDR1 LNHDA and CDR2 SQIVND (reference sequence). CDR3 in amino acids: CASSRNRAPVSYNEQFF. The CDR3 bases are TGTGCCAGTAGCCGTAACAGGGCCCCGGTGAGTTACAATGAGCAGTTCTTC. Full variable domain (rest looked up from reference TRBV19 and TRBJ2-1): DGGITQSPKYLFRKEGQNVTLSCEQNLNHDAMYWYRQDPGQGLRLIYYSQIVNDFQKGDIAEGYSVSREKKESFPLTVTSAQKNPTAFYLCASSRNRAPVSYNEQFFGPGTRLTVL.

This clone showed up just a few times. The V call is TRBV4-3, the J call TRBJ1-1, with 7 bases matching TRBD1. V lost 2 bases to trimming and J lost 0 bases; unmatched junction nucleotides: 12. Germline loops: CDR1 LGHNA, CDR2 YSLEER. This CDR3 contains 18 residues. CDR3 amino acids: CASSQRPIRDSLNTEAFF. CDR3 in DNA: TGCGCCAGCAGCCAAAGACCCATCCGGGACAGCTTGAACACTGAAGCTTTCTTT.

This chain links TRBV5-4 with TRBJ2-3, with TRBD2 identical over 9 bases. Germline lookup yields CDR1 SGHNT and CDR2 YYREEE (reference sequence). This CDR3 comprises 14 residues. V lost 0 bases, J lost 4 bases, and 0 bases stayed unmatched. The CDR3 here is CASSLGLAADTQYF. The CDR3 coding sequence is TGTGCCAGCAGCTTGGGACTAGCGGCAGATACGCAGTATTTT.

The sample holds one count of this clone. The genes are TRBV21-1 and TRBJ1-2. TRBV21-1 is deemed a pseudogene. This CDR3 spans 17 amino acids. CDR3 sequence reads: CASSNGLGQKVLYGYTF. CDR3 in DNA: TGTGCCAGCAGCAATGGACTAGGGCAGAAAGTGCTCTATGGCTACACCTTC.

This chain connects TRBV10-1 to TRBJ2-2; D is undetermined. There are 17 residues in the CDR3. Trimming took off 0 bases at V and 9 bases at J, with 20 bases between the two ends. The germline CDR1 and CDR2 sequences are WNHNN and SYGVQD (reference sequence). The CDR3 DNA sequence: TGCGCCAGCAGTGAGTCGAGGTTGGGTGCTGCTGGCTGGGAGCTGTTTTTT. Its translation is CASSESRLGAAGWELFF.

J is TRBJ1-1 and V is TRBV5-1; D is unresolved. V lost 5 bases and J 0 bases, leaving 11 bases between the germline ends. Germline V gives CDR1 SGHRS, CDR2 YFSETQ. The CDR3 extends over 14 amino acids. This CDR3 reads CASSDGNMNTEAFF. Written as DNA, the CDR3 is TGCGCCAGCAGTGACGGGAACATGAACACTGAAGCTTTCTTT. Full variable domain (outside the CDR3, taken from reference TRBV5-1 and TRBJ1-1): KAGVTQTPRYLIKTRGQQVTLSCSPISGHRSVSWYQQTPGQGLQFLFEYFSETQRNKGNFPGRFSGRQFSNSRSEMNVSTLELGDSALYLCASSDGNMNTEAFFGQGTRLTVV.

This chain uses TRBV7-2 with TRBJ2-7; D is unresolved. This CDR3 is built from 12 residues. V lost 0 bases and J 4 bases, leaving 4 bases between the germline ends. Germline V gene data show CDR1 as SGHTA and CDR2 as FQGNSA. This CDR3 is CASSLARYEQYF. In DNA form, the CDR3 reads TGTGCCAGCAGCTTAGCCAGATACGAGCAGTACTTC.

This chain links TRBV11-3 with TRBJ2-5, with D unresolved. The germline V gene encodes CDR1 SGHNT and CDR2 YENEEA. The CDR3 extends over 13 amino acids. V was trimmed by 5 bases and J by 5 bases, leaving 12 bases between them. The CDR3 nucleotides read TGTGCCAGCAGCCGTAGTAGTCTCGAGACCCAGTACTTC. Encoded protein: CASSRSSLETQYF. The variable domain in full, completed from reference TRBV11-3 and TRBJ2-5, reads EAGVVQSPRYKIIEKKQPVAFWCNPISGHNTLYWYLQNLGQGPELLIRYENEEAVDDSQLPKDRFSAERLKGVDSTLKIQPAELGDSAVYLCASSRSSLETQYFGPGTRLLVL.